The next 20 T cell receptor beta chains were all read from a single sample in a study of blood T cell repertoires in COVID-19. Here immunoSEQ multiplex PCR was the method, and the copy in TCRdb shows in-frame clones only, minus some. This sample has a few hundred thousand clones, with 70% to 90% found just once. The sequenced sample consisted of PBMCs or T cells enriched from blood (not recorded which). The receptors were gathered from a young man who had recovered from COVID-19.

The rearrangement uses TRBV3-1 (or the pseudogene TRBV3-2) and TRBJ2-7; 7 bases match TRBD1. Per germline, CDR1 LGHDT and CDR2 YNNKEL (reference sequence). The CDR3 spans 14 residues. V shed 4 bases and J 5 bases; nucleotides not matched to a gene: 8. The CDR3 coding sequence is TGTGCCAGCAGCCCCCGGGACAGACCCAACGAGCAGTACTTC. Translated, it gives CASSPRDRPNEQYF.

This clone was recorded once. This chain joins TRBV4-1 and TRBJ2-1; 11 bases match TRBD2. Germline CDR1 and CDR2: MGHRA and YSYEKL. The CDR3 is made up of 17 amino acids. The ends lost 1 base at V and 7 bases at J; junction bases unmatched: 9. The CDR3 is CASSQGDSGGAWNEQFF. The DNA for the CDR3 is TGCGCCAGCAGCCAAGGGGATAGCGGGGGGGCCTGGAATGAGCAGTTCTTC.

J is TRBJ1-1 and V is TRBV14; 7 positions match TRBD1. After removal of 4 bases from V and 0 bases from J, the junction contained 5 bases not matched to a gene. There are 15 residues in the CDR3. Germline V gene data show CDR1 as SGHDN and CDR2 as FVKESK. CDR3 DNA: TGTGCCAGCAGCCTGACAGGGAGGCTGAACACTGAAGCTTTCTTT. As protein: CASSLTGRLNTEAFF.

This clone was detected a few times. The chain carries TRBV7-2 and TRBJ1-1; 7 nucleotides match TRBD1. Losses at the gene ends were 4 bases for V and 8 bases for J; bases not matched to a gene: 13. Germline V lookup: CDR1 SGHTA, CDR2 FQGNSA. This CDR3 contains 15 residues. CDR3 DNA: TGTGCCAGCAGCTACACCGCAAATCCGGGACAGGAAGCTTTCTTT. Translating it yields CASSYTANPGQEAFF.

The rearrangement links TRBV6-5 to TRBJ1-6; TRBD1 aligns across 8 bases. The V and J ends lost 5 bases and 7 bases, in that order; junction bases with no gene match: 4. CDR1 is MNHEY, CDR2 SVGAGI, per germline. The CDR3 length is 14 residues. CDR3 DNA: TGTGCCAGCAGTCGGACAGGGTACAATTCACCCCTCCACTTT. Translation gives CASSRTGYNSPLHF.

The genes are TRBV5-1 and TRBJ2-1; no clear D gene. The CDR3 has 14 amino acids. V shed 4 bases and J shed 4 bases, with 12 bases lying between them. In germline, CDR1 is SGHRS, CDR2 YFSETQ. CDR3 sequence (DNA): TGCGCCAGCAGCGAATCCGTGGCATACAATGAGCAGTTCTTC. Translation: CASSESVAYNEQFF.

This clone was seen once. CDR3 nucleotide sequence: TGTGCCAGCAGCTTACGCGGGTATAATCAGCCCCAGCATTTT. Residues: CASSLRGYNQPQHF. The chain couples TRBV7-2 to TRBJ1-5; D uncertain. The V gene's germline CDR1 is SGHTA and CDR2 FQGNSA. This CDR3 comprises 14 residues. V was cut by 2 bases and J by 4 bases, with 9 bases left in between.

In this sample, this clone turned up once. The chain has TRBV2 and TRBJ1-1, with TRBD1 identical over 9 bases. The CDR3 is made up of 13 amino acids. CDR1 SNHLY and CDR2 FYNNEI come from the germline V gene. With V trimmed by 8 bases and J by 4 bases, 5 bases remained unmatched. Here the CDR3 reads CASGDREGTEAFF. Written as DNA, the CDR3 is TGTGCCAGCGGGGACAGGGAGGGCACTGAAGCTTTCTTT. Filled out from reference TRBV2 and TRBJ1-1, the complete variable domain reads EPEVTQTPSHQVTQMGQEVILRCVPISNHLYFYWYRQILGQKVEFLVSFYNNEISEKSEIFDDQFSVERPDGSNFTLKIRSTKLEDSAMYFCASGDREGTEAFFGQGTRLTVV.

The V gene is TRBV11-1, the J gene TRBJ1-1, with D uncertain. The germline V and J ends were trimmed by 3 bases and 11 bases, with 10 bases remaining between them. This CDR3 spans 11 amino acids. In germline, CDR1 is SGHAT, CDR2 FQDESV (reference sequence). The CDR3 sequence is CASSFGQRAFF. CDR3 coding DNA: TGTGCCAGCAGCTTTGGTCAGCGGGCTTTCTTT.

CDR3 nucleotides: TGTGCCAGCAGCCCATTCCGGGCCGGGGAGCTGTTTTTT. Amino acid sequence: CASSPFRAGELFF. This rearrangement joins TRBV12-3 or TRBV12-4 to TRBJ2-2; no firm D call. This CDR3 has 13 residues. Trimming removed 6 bases from V and 6 bases from J, with 11 bases in between.

The chain combines TRBV19 with TRBJ1-1; unclear D gene. The CDR3 loop spans 14 amino acids. The ends were cut back, 6 bases at V and 5 bases at J, with 16 bases in the middle. Germline CDR1 reads LNHDA; CDR2 reads SQIVND (reference sequence). CDR3 residues: CASRAGVRWTEAFF. The CDR3 region has the DNA TGTGCCAGTAGGGCTGGTGTCAGGTGGACTGAAGCTTTCTTT.

The CDR3 protein is CASSAGDSRTDTQYF. CDR3 DNA: TGTGCCAGCAGCGCGGGAGACAGCCGCACAGATACGCAGTATTTT. The J gene is TRBJ2-3, the V gene TRBV9; a possible D gene is TRBD2 (6 bases). The CDR3 extends over 15 amino acids. Trimming left V 3 bases short and J 1 base short, with 12 bases between. Germline V gives CDR1 SGDLS, CDR2 YYNGEE.

The table lists this clone with a few counts. The V call is TRBV3-1 (or the pseudogene TRBV3-2), the J call TRBJ1-1; D is unresolved. Germline V lookup: CDR1 LGHDT, CDR2 YNNKEL (reference sequence). The CDR3 is made up of 14 amino acids. Trimming left V 4 bases short and J 2 bases short, with 11 bases between. The CDR3 DNA follows: TGTGCCAGCAGCCCCTTGACGGGAAACACTGAAGCTTTCTTT. It translates to CASSPLTGNTEAFF.

The CDR3, as DNA: TGTGCCACGCGACAGGGGGGTACAGATACGCAGTATTTT. Amino acids: CATRQGGTDTQYF. The chain uses TRBV6-5 and TRBJ2-3, with TRBD1 identical over 9 bases. CDR1 and CDR2 from the germline V gene are MNHEY and SVGAGI. With V trimmed by 10 bases and J by 3 bases, 5 bases remained unmatched. The CDR3 has 13 residues.

CDR3 sequence reads: CASSGDTYEQYF. For the CDR3, the DNA is TGTGCCAGCAGTGGGGACACCTACGAGCAGTACTTC. The J gene is TRBJ2-7, the V gene TRBV2; D is possibly TRBD1 (6 bases). Trimming took off 4 bases at V and 2 bases at J, with 6 bases between the two ends. This CDR3 is 12 amino acids long. CDR1 is SNHLY and CDR2 is FYNNEI in the germline V gene. The full variable domain, rest sourced from reference TRBV2 and TRBJ2-7, is EPEVTQTPSHQVTQMGQEVILRCVPISNHLYFYWYRQILGQKVEFLVSFYNNEISEKSEIFDDQFSVERPDGSNFTLKIRSTKLEDSAMYFCASSGDTYEQYFGPGTRLTVT.

This chain uses TRBV13 with TRBJ2-5; 9 bases are shared with TRBD1. The CDR3 spans 15 residues. The junction had 4 bases not matched to a gene; V was cut back by 1 base and J by 4 bases. Germline values: CDR1 PRHDT, CDR2 FYEKMQ (reference sequence). CDR3: CASSLALTGGETQYF. CDR3 nucleotide sequence: TGTGCCAGCAGCTTAGCCCTGACAGGGGGAGAGACCCAGTACTTC.

V and J are TRBV11-2 and TRBJ2-7; TRBD2 matches at 7 bases. From germline, CDR1 is SGHAT and CDR2 FQNNGV. This CDR3 is 14 amino acids long. Germline trimming cut 0 bases from V and 6 bases from J; bases unmatched to any gene: 5. The CDR3 spells CASSLDWTSLEQYF. CDR3 nucleotides: TGTGCCAGCAGCTTAGATTGGACTAGTCTCGAGCAGTACTTC.

The chain recombines TRBV18 with TRBJ2-3; TRBD2 matches 9 bases. The CDR3 length is 15 residues. Trimming took 3 bases from V and 7 from J; bases not matched to a gene: 8. Germline CDR1 is KGHSH and CDR2 is LQKENI. DNA of the CDR3: TGTGCCAGCTCACCGGGGCTAGCGGGGTCGTATACGCAGTATTTT. As protein: CASSPGLAGSYTQYF.

The V call is TRBV5-5, the J call TRBJ2-5; 16 bases are shared with TRBD2. With V trimmed by 4 bases and J by 3 bases, 6 bases remained unmatched. CDR3 length: 17 amino acids. Germline CDR1 and CDR2: SGHKS and YYEKEE (reference sequence). CDR3 residues: CASSAGLAGGPEETQYF. The CDR3 DNA reads as TGTGCCAGCAGCGCGGGACTAGCGGGGGGGCCAGAAGAGACCCAGTACTTC.

This chain links TRBV7-6 with TRBJ2-1; a weak D match, TRBD2 (5 bases). The CDR3 length is 14 residues. Germline CDR1 SGHVS, CDR2 FNYEAQ. V was cut by 3 bases and J by 9 bases, with 15 bases left in between. The CDR3 coding sequence is TGTGCCAGCAGCTTCACCGACCCTGGGAGTGAGCAGTTCTTC. Residues: CASSFTDPGSEQFF.